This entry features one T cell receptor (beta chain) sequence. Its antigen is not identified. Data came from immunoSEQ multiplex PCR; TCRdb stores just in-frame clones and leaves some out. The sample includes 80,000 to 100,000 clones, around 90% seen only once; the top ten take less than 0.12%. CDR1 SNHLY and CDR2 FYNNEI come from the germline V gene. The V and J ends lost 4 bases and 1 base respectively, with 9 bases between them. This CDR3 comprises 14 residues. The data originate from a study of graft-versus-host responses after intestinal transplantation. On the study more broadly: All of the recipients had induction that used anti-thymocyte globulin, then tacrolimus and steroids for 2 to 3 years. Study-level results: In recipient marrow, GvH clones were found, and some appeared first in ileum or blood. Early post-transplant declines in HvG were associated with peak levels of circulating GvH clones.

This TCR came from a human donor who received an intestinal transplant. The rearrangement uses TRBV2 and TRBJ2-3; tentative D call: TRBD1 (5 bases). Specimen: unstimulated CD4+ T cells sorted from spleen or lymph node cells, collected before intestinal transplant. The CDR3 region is CASSVEGGTDTQYF. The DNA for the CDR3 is TGTGCCAGCAGTGTGGAAGGGGGCACAGATACGCAGTATTTT.